The present T cell receptor beta chain was sequenced within a study of cytomegalovirus exposure and HLA in healthy donors. Study-wide points: Rarity held for most TCR sequences, but there were some public TCRs that occurred in many donors. Testing in vitro showed three CMV-associated chains specific for CMV antigens. By a later analysis, the bulk of CMV-associated TCR beta chains appeared HLA-restricted.

As regards this clone: Its specificity is unknown.

Primers for the PCR totalled 60 Vbeta and 13 Jbeta. Using immunoSEQ multiplex PCR, the repertoire was profiled, and TCRdb retains in-frame clones only, with some absent. Found here are roughly 140,000 clones, approximately 81% of them singletons; the top ten hold roughly 2.7%. In germline, CDR1 is LGHNA, CDR2 YSLEER. V was trimmed by 2 bases and J by 0 bases, leaving 8 bases between them. CDR3 length: 15 amino acids. This chain connects TRBV4-3 to TRBJ1-3; perhaps TRBD1 as D (6 bases). The origin of this receptor is a boy aged 2 to 9 in good health and CMV-seronegative. Source material: PBMCs. The CDR3 coding sequence is TGCGCCAGCAGCCAACGCAGGGGCTCTGGAAACACCATATATTTT. Protein: CASSQRRGSGNTIYF.